The clone carrying this T cell receptor beta chain was counted many times. As yet, its antigen is unknown. V was clipped by 5 bases and J by 3 bases; unmatched bases: 12. Germline CDR1 SGHAT, CDR2 FQNNGV. The CDR3 has 18 residues. Libraries of TCR beta came from quantitative 5'-RACE with molecular barcodes. TCRdb re-analysed the 5' RACE reads in MiXCR, keeping a single row per CDR3 protein. The sample includes roughly 130,000 distinct CDR3 sequences, approximately 6.8% seen only once; the top ten take less than 15%. The sample belongs to a study of CD8 T cells in ankylosing spondylitis. Whole-study results and caveats: Earlier authors reported some of these motif variants in reactive arthritis synovial fluid and blood. Ankylosing spondylitis blood appeared to carry a characteristic TCR beta motif of several highly homologous variants. Within peripheral blood, clones linked to disease were CD8+ and relatively rare.

The sequenced sample consisted of blood, either unsorted or a sorted T cell fraction (not recorded which). The clonotype was recovered from a male donor with ankylosing spondylitis or in good health (not recorded which). This chain uses TRBV11-2 with TRBJ2-3; 12 bases line up with TRBD2. Here the CDR3 reads CASSPQKTSGSRTDTQYF. The CDR3, as DNA: TGTGCCAGCAGCCCCCAGAAGACTAGCGGGAGTAGGACAGATACGCAGTATTTT.